Shown below are 2 T cell receptor beta chains from a single sample sequenced in a study of neurological immune-mediated disorders. Using its own MiXCR run on the 5' RACE reads, TCRdb lists one record per CDR3 protein. The sample holds tens of thousands of distinct CDR3 sequences, about a sixth seen once. The time point is: technical triplicate 3. Sequencing used CD4+ T cells from blood. These receptors were taken from a female donor with HTLV-1-associated myelopathy (HAM/TSP).

This clonotype was seen many times. This chain links TRBV5-1 with TRBJ2-1, with D possibly being TRBD1 (7 bases). V lost 4 bases to trimming and J lost 13 bases, with 18 bases between them. The CDR3 loop spans 13 amino acids. Germline CDR1 reads SGHRS; CDR2 reads YFSETQ. The CDR3 sequence: CASSPGGSRAQFF. CDR3 nucleotides: TGCGCCAGCAGCCCAGGGGGGTCTCGGGCTCAGTTCTTC.

Many counts were recorded for this clonotype. The rearrangement uses TRBV2 and TRBJ2-5; TRBD1 matches 8 bases. Trimming removed 6 bases from V and 4 bases from J; junction bases left unmatched: 13. Per the germline V gene, CDR1 is SNHLY and CDR2 is FYNNEI. The CDR3 is 16 amino acids. The CDR3 is CASSQQSRGQGETQYF. CDR3 nucleotide sequence: TGTGCCAGCAGCCAACAGAGCAGGGGGCAGGGAGAGACCCAGTACTTC.